The T cell receptor (beta chain) described here comes from a study of OX40 agonist ivuxolimab in advanced cancers. TCRdb's table, derived via immunoSEQ multiplex PCR, lists solely in-frame clones and lacks some. Of some 77,000 clones in the sample, around 92% are singletons; the top ten hold about 8.6%. Study findings and constraints: Circulating CD4+ and CD8+ T cells showed clonal expansion by week 6 at 0.1 to 3.0 mg/kg.

Germline-derived CDR1 and CDR2 are SGHTA and FQGNSA. J lost 3 bases, V lost 5 bases, and 4 bases had no gene match. There are 14 residues in the CDR3. In regard to this clone: The antigen remains undetermined.

This chain joins TRBV7-2 and TRBJ1-3; 7 nucleotides match TRBD1. This TCR was recovered from an adult with an advanced solid tumor such as melanoma, head and neck, liver or kidney cancer. The sequenced sample was CD4+ or CD8+ T cells sorted from blood, obtained in a trial of the OX40 agonist ivuxolimab. CDR3 sequence reads: CASSPRDSGNTIYF. The CDR3 nucleotides read TGTGCCAGCAGCCCTAGGGACAGTGGAAACACCATATATTTT.